Below, 29 T cell receptor beta chains from the same sample are listed, as sequenced in a study of shared clonotypes between healthy human individuals. Profiling relied on immunoSEQ multiplex PCR, and the TCRdb table lists in-frame clones only, not all of them. This repertoire shows around 180,000 clones, 85% to 95% found once; its top ten account for 0.067%. The sequenced sample was naive CD4+ T cells sorted from blood. This sample's subset: CD45RA+ positively selected. The receptors come from a young woman in good health.

The rearrangement joins TRBV29-1 to TRBJ2-1, with TRBD2 identical over 11 bases. This CDR3 spans 15 amino acids. Germline V lookup: CDR1 SQVTM, CDR2 ANQGSEA. J gave up 5 bases and V 6 bases, and 9 bases lay outside the gene matches. Written as DNA, the CDR3 is TGCAGCGTGGAGGGACTAGCGGTTCTAAACAATGAGCAGTTCTTC. Its protein is CSVEGLAVLNNEQFF.

Comment on this clone: Other DNA sequences within the sample encode an identical CDR3. J is TRBJ1-2 and V is TRBV5-1; no clear D. Per germline, CDR1 SGHRS and CDR2 YFSETQ. The V gene lost 0 bases and the J gene lost 1 base, with 4 bases spanning the gap. The CDR3 sequence is 13 residues long. The chain's CDR3 is CASSLEGNYGYTF. In DNA, the CDR3 is TGCGCCAGCAGCTTGGAAGGTAACTATGGCTACACCTTC. The full variable domain, its missing parts supplied by reference TRBV5-1 and TRBJ1-2, is KAGVTQTPRYLIKTRGQQVTLSCSPISGHRSVSWYQQTPGQGLQFLFEYFSETQRNKGNFPGRFSGRQFSNSRSEMNVSTLELGDSALYLCASSLEGNYGYTFGSGTRLTVV.

This rearrangement joins TRBV18 to TRBJ2-5; D not resolved. The closer fit of TRBJ2-7 to the DNA end suggests the J call may be wrong. The CDR3 has 13 residues. Germline V gene data show CDR1 as KGHSH and CDR2 as LQKENI. The CDR3 DNA follows: TGTGCCAGCTCACCCCCGACCCCCTACGAGCAGTACTTC. Its protein is CASSPPTPYEQYF.

The chain combines TRBV2 with TRBJ1-2; a possible D gene is TRBD1 (5 bases). Trimming removed 8 bases from V and 4 bases from J, with 14 bases in between. CDR3 size: 13 residues. Germline CDR1 and CDR2: SNHLY and FYNNEI. CDR3 sequence (DNA): TGTGCCAGCTTGGGGACTGGAGTCTATGGCTACACCTTC. It codes for CASLGTGVYGYTF. Filled out from reference TRBV2 and TRBJ1-2, the complete variable domain reads EPEVTQTPSHQVTQMGQEVILRCVPISNHLYFYWYRQILGQKVEFLVSFYNNEISEKSEIFDDQFSVERPDGSNFTLKIRSTKLEDSAMYFCASLGTGVYGYTFGSGTRLTVV.

This rearrangement joins TRBV28 to TRBJ2-5; D could derive from TRBD1 or TRBD2 (5 bases each). V lost 2 bases, J lost 2 bases, and 15 bases lay in between. CDR1 and CDR2 from the germline V gene are MDHEN and SYDVKM. The length of the CDR3 is 16 residues. CDR3 in DNA: TGTGCCAGCAGTTTACCGGTCGGGGCAGCACAAGAGACCCAGTACTTC. Its translation: CASSLPVGAAQETQYF.

The chain combines TRBV19 with TRBJ2-3, with TRBD2 identical over 9 bases. Germline V gene lookup returns CDR1 LNHDA and CDR2 SQIVND (reference sequence). V trimming: 6 bases; J trimming: 3 bases; junction bases outside the gene matches: 4. This CDR3 contains 14 residues. DNA for the CDR3: TGTGCCAGTAGCGTAGCGGGAGTGACAGATACGCAGTATTTT. Encoded protein: CASSVAGVTDTQYF.

The chain employs TRBV28 and TRBJ1-5; D unclear. The germline V and J ends were trimmed by 1 base and 5 bases, with 3 bases remaining between them. The length of the CDR3 is 12 residues. The germline V gene has CDR1 MDHEN and CDR2 SYDVKM. The CDR3 spells CASSLSYQPQHF. The CDR3 DNA sequence: TGTGCCAGCAGTTTATCCTATCAGCCCCAGCATTTT.

V and J are TRBV27 and TRBJ2-3; D might be TRBD2 (5 bases). The CDR3 sequence is 16 residues long. Germline CDR1 and CDR2: MNHEY and SMNVEV (reference sequence). Trimming removed 0 bases at V and 2 bases at J, with 12 bases between. CDR3 amino acids: CASSLSRVTPTDTQYF. The CDR3 bases are TGTGCCAGCAGTTTATCGAGGGTGACCCCCACAGATACGCAGTATTTT.

The rearrangement uses TRBV19 and TRBJ1-5; TRBD1 agrees at 8 bases. CDR3 length: 16 residues. J gave up 4 bases and V 9 bases, and 14 bases lay outside the gene matches. Germline CDR1 and CDR2: LNHDA and SQIVND (reference sequence). The DNA for the CDR3 is TGTGCCAGCCAATCCGGGACAGGAACCCAAAATCAGCCCCAGCATTTT. Translation: CASQSGTGTQNQPQHF.

This clone was found once. The chain uses TRBV2 and TRBJ2-1; no reliable D call. Germline assignment: CDR1 SNHLY and CDR2 FYNNEI. Trimming cost V 5 bases and J 12 bases, with 2 bases left between them. This CDR3 is built from 8 residues. CDR3 region: CASSSQFF. The CDR3 DNA reads TGTGCCAGCAGTTCGCAGTTCTTC.

The chain uses TRBV19 and TRBJ2-7; maybe TRBD1 (6 bases). Germline CDR1 reads LNHDA; CDR2 reads SQIVND (reference sequence). This CDR3 is built from 13 residues. V lost 4 bases and J lost 2, with 9 bases in between. The CDR3 spells CASSNREPYEQYF. DNA of the CDR3: TGTGCCAGTAGTAACAGGGAACCCTACGAGCAGTACTTC.

The chain has TRBV19 and TRBJ1-5; D unresolved. The CDR3 covers 13 residues. Germline assignment: CDR1 LNHDA and CDR2 SQIVND (reference sequence). Deletions cut 1 base from V and 5 bases from J, with 6 bases between. The CDR3 reads CASSIVEDQPQHF. DNA of the CDR3: TGTGCCAGTAGTATAGTCGAAGATCAGCCCCAGCATTTT.

The chain has TRBV6-4 and TRBJ1-2, with 7 positions matching TRBD1. The length of the CDR3 is 12 residues. Trimming removed 4 bases from V and 10 bases from J; junction bases left unmatched: 6. Germline CDR1 is MRHNA and CDR2 is SNTAGT. In DNA form, the CDR3 reads TGTGCCAGCAGTGCTCAGGGGGGTGTCTACACCTTC. The encoded protein is CASSAQGGVYTF.

This chain connects TRBV9 to TRBJ1-2; D is perhaps TRBD1 (5 bases). Trimming took 4 bases from V and 4 from J, leaving 14 bases between them. Germline V gene data show CDR1 as SGDLS and CDR2 as YYNGEE. This CDR3 has 14 residues. This CDR3 is CASSPRGASYGYTF. The CDR3 coding sequence is TGTGCCAGCAGCCCCCGCGGGGCTAGCTATGGCTACACCTTC.

This clone turned up a few times. The V and J genes are TRBV30 and TRBJ1-1; possible D gene TRBD1, 6 bases. Germline loops: CDR1 GTSNPN, CDR2 SVGIG (reference sequence). Trimming pared 2 bases from V and 4 bases from J, leaving 8 bases between. CDR3 length: 12 residues. CDR3 in amino acids: CAWSSQGTEAFF. CDR3 bases: TGTGCCTGGAGTTCACAGGGCACTGAAGCTTTCTTT.

This chain uses TRBV5-4 with TRBJ2-7; D perhaps matches TRBD2 (5 bases). Trimming removed 4 bases from V and 1 base from J, with 12 bases in between. This CDR3 comprises 14 residues. Germline lookup yields CDR1 SGHNT and CDR2 YYREEE (reference sequence). The CDR3 DNA is TGTGCCAGCAGCCCCGGAGGTACTTCCTACGAGCAGTACTTC. Translating it yields CASSPGGTSYEQYF.

The chain recombines TRBV6-5 with TRBJ2-7; D not resolved. The germline V and J ends were trimmed by 6 bases and 3 bases, with 9 bases remaining between them. CDR1 and CDR2 (germline): MNHEY, SVGAGI. The length of the CDR3 is 12 residues. CDR3 DNA: TGTGCCAGCAGAAGTCAGAACTACGAGCAGTACTTC. Translating it yields CASRSQNYEQYF.

Written as DNA, the CDR3 is TGTGCCAGTAGTCCTCGGACTAGCGGGATCTACGAGCAGTACTTC. Amino acid sequence: CASSPRTSGIYEQYF. The rearrangement joins TRBV19 to TRBJ2-7, with TRBD2 identical over 12 bases. The germline V gene has CDR1 LNHDA and CDR2 SQIVND (reference sequence). The CDR3 extends over 15 amino acids. The V gene end was trimmed by 5 bases and the J gene end by 3 bases; junction bases not matched to a gene: 5.

The J gene is TRBJ2-1, the V gene TRBV15; no firm D call. CDR3 length equals 14 residues. The V gene's germline CDR1 is LNHNV and CDR2 YYDKDF (reference sequence). V was pared by 5 bases and J by 3 bases, with 11 bases between. As DNA, the CDR3 is TGTGCCACCAGCCCCTCCTGGGTCTACAATGAGCAGTTCTTC. Its translation is CATSPSWVYNEQFF.

The rearrangement uses TRBV11-3 and TRBJ2-5; TRBD1 matches at 8 bases. V lost 8 bases to trimming and J lost 5 bases; unmatched junction nucleotides: 10. CDR3 length: 14 amino acids. Per the germline V gene, CDR1 is SGHNT and CDR2 is YENEEA. CDR3: CASGAGGAGETQYF. As DNA, the CDR3 is TGTGCCAGCGGCGCAGGGGGCGCGGGGGAGACCCAGTACTTC.

The chain combines TRBV5-1 with TRBJ2-7; 7 bases map to TRBD1. This CDR3 spans 16 amino acids. Germline V CDR1 and CDR2: SGHRS, YFSETQ. Unmatched junction bases numbered 12, after V lost 5 bases and J lost 1 base. The CDR3 region is CASRTDRTGNSYEQYF. For the CDR3, the DNA is TGCGCCAGCAGGACGGACCGGACAGGCAATTCCTACGAGCAGTACTTC.

The chain recombines TRBV5-1 with TRBJ2-1; 8 nucleotides match TRBD1. CDR3 size: 14 residues. With 4 bases clipped from V and 4 bases from J, the junction kept 4 bases outside the gene matches. Per germline, CDR1 SGHRS and CDR2 YFSETQ. The CDR3 DNA is TGCGCCAGCAGCGTCCGGGACAGGTACAATGAGCAGTTCTTC. Protein sequence: CASSVRDRYNEQFF.

The J gene is TRBJ1-5, the V gene TRBV28, with 12 bases fitting TRBD1. J lost 6 bases, V lost 4 bases, and 7 bases had no gene match. The V gene's germline CDR1 is MDHEN and CDR2 SYDVKM. This CDR3 comprises 16 residues. The CDR3 sequence is CASSSWGQGARQPQHF. CDR3 nucleotide sequence: TGTGCCAGCAGTTCATGGGGACAGGGGGCGCGTCAGCCCCAGCATTTT.

The chain employs TRBV27 and TRBJ1-5, with D maybe TRBD1 (5 bases). The CDR3 totals 13 residues. The ends were cut back, 8 bases at V and 5 bases at J, with 13 bases in the middle. Germline-derived CDR1 and CDR2 are MNHEY and SMNVEV (reference sequence). The CDR3 DNA reads as TGTGCCAGCTGTACGGGACCTTATCAGCCCCAGCATTTT. This gives the protein CASCTGPYQPQHF.

The rearrangement links TRBV29-1 to TRBJ2-3, with a possible D match to TRBD2 (5 bases). CDR1 is SQVTM and CDR2 is ANQGSEA in the germline V gene. The CDR3 length is 14 residues. The CDR3 DNA is TGCAGGGTAAGCGGCCGGACTAGCACAGATACGCAGTATTTT. Translated, it gives CRVSGRTSTDTQYF.

The table lists this clone with a count of one. The chain is built from TRBV6-5 and TRBJ2-7; 8 bases match TRBD2. The junction had 12 bases not matched to a gene; V was cut back by 7 bases and J by 4 bases. The CDR3 has 15 residues. Per the germline V gene, CDR1 is MNHEY and CDR2 is SVGAGI. CDR3 nucleotides: TGTGCCAGCATGCCGGGGGGGACGGGGGCTTACGAGCAGTACTTC. This sequence encodes CASMPGGTGAYEQYF.

The chain links TRBV29-1 to TRBJ1-2; no definite D call. This CDR3 is built from 14 residues. The V and J ends lost 6 bases and 4 bases respectively, with 18 bases between them. Germline V lookup: CDR1 SQVTM, CDR2 ANQGSEA. The CDR3 sequence is CSVGPGTSSYGYTF. CDR3 in DNA: TGCAGCGTAGGACCGGGAACCAGCTCCTATGGCTACACCTTC.

The V gene is TRBV7-6, the J gene TRBJ1-1; perhaps TRBD1 as D (5 bases). The ends were cut back, 3 bases at V and 1 base at J, with 6 bases in the middle. CDR3 size: 13 residues. The V gene's germline CDR1 is SGHVS and CDR2 FNYEAQ. The CDR3, as DNA: TGTGCCAGCAGCTTCACAGGGAACACTGAAGCTTTCTTT. Translating gives CASSFTGNTEAFF.

The chain uses TRBV5-1 and TRBJ2-7; D might be TRBD1 or TRBD2, each matching 7 bases. CDR3 length equals 14 residues. V was pared by 7 bases and J by 7 bases, with 21 bases between. The V gene's germline CDR1 is SGHRS and CDR2 YFSETQ. This CDR3 is CASYPGQGGREQYF. The CDR3 region has the DNA TGCGCCAGCTACCCGGGGCAGGGGGGGCGTGAGCAGTACTTC. The entire variable domain, with the rest obtained from reference TRBV5-1 and TRBJ2-7, is as follows: KAGVTQTPRYLIKTRGQQVTLSCSPISGHRSVSWYQQTPGQGLQFLFEYFSETQRNKGNFPGRFSGRQFSNSRSEMNVSTLELGDSALYLCASYPGQGGREQYFGPGTRLTVT.